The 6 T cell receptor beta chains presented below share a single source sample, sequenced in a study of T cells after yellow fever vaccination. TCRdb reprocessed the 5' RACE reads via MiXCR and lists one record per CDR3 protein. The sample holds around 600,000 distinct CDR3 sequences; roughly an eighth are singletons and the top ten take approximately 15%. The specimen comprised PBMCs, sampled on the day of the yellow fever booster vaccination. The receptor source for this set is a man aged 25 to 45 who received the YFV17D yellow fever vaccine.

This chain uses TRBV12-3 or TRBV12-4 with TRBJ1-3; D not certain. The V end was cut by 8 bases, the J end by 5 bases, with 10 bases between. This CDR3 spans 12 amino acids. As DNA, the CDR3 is TGTGCCAGCGGCGGTCGGAGAAACACCATATATTTT. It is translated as CASGGRRNTIYF.

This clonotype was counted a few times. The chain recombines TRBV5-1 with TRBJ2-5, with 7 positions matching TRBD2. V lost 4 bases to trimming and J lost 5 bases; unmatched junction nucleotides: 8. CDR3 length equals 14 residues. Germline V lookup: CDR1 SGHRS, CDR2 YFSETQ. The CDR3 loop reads CASSQDHGRETQYF. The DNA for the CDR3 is TGCGCCAGCAGCCAGGACCACGGGAGGGAGACCCAGTACTTC.

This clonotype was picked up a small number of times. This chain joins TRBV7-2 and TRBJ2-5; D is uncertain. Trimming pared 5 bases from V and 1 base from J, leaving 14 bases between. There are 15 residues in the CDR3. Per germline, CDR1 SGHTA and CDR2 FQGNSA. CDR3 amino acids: CASSPGPGPQETQYF. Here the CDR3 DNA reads TGTGCCAGCAGCCCCGGACCGGGCCCCCAAGAGACCCAGTACTTC. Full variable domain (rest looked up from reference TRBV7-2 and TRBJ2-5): GAGVSQSPSNKVTEKGKDVELRCDPISGHTALYWYRQSLGQGLEFLIYFQGNSAPDKSGLPSDRFSAERTGGSVSTLTIQRTQQEDSAVYLCASSPGPGPQETQYFGPGTRLLVL.

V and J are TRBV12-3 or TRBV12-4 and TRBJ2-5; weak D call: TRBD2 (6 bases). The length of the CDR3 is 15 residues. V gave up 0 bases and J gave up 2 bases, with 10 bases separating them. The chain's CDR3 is CASSLAGGDQETQYF. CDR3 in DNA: TGTGCCAGCAGTTTAGCGGGAGGCGATCAAGAGACCCAGTACTTC.

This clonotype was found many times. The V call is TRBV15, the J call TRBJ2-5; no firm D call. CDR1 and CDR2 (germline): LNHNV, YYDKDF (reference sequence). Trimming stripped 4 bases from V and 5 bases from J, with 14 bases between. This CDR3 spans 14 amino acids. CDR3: CATSTYPERETQYF. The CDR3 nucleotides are TGTGCCACCAGCACCTATCCAGAAAGGGAGACCCAGTACTTC. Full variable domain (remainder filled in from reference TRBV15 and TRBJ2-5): DAMVIQNPRYQVTQFGKPVTLSCSQTLNHNVMYWYQQKSSQAPKLLFHYYDKDFNNEADTPDNFQSRRPNTSFCFLDIRSPGLGDTAMYLCATSTYPERETQYFGPGTRLLVL.

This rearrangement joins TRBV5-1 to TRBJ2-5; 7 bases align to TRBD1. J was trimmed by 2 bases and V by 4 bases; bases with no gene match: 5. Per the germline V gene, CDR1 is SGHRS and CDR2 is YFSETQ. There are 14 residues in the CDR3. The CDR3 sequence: CASSGGQVQETQYF. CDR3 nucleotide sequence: TGCGCCAGCAGCGGAGGACAGGTTCAAGAGACCCAGTACTTC.